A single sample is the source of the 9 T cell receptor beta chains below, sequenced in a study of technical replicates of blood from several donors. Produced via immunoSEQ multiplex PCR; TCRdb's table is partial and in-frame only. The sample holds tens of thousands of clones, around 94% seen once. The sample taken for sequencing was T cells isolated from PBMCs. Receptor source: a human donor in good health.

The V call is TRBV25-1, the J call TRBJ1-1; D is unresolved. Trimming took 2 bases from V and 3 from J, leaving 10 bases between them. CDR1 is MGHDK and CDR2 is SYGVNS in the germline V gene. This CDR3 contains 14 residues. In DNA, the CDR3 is TGTGCCAGCAGTGAAGTAGGGAGACACACTGAAGCTTTCTTT. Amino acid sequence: CASSEVGRHTEAFF.

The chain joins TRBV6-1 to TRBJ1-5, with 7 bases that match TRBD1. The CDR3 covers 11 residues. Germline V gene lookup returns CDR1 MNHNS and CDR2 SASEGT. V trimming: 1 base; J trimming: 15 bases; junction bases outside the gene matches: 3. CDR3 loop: CASSEGGQWHF. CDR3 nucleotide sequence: TGTGCCAGCAGTGAAGGGGGACAGTGGCATTTT.

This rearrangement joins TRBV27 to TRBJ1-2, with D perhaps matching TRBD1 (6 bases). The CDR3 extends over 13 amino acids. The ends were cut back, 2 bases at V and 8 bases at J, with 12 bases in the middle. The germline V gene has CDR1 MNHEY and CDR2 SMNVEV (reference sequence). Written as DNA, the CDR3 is TGTGCCAGCAGTTTAATCAGGGGTGGAGGCTACACCTTC. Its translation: CASSLIRGGGYTF.

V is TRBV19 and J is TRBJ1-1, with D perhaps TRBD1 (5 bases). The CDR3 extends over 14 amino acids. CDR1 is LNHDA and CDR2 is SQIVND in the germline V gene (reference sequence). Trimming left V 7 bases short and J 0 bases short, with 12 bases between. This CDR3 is CASNPTVMNTEAFF. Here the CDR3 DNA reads TGTGCCAGTAACCCGACAGTTATGAACACTGAAGCTTTCTTT. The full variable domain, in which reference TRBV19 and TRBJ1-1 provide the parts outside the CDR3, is DGGITQSPKYLFRKEGQNVTLSCEQNLNHDAMYWYRQDPGQGLRLIYYSQIVNDFQKGDIAEGYSVSREKKESFPLTVTSAQKNPTAFYLCASNPTVMNTEAFFGQGTRLTVV.

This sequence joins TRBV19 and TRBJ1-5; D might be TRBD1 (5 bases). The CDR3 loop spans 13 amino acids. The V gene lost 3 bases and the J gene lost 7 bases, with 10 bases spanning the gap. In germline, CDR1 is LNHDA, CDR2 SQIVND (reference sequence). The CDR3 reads CASSMGRAQPQHF. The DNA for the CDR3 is TGTGCCAGTAGTATGGGCAGGGCACAGCCCCAGCATTTT.

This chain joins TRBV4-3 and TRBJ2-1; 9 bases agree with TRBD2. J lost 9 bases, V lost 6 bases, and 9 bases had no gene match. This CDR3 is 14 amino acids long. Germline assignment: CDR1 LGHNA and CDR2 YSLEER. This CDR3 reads CASSAGGPTGEQFF. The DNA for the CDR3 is TGCGCCAGCAGTGCGGGAGGGCCTACGGGTGAGCAGTTCTTC.

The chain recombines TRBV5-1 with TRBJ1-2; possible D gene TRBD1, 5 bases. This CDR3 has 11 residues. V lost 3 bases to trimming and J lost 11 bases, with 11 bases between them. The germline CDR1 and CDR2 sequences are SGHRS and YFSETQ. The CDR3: CASSSGQSYTF. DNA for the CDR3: TGCGCCAGCAGCTCCGGACAAAGTTACACCTTC.

The CDR3 reads CASRTDRGPYEQYF. The CDR3 DNA reads TGTGCCAGCAGAACAGACAGGGGGCCCTACGAGCAGTACTTC. The chain has TRBV28 and TRBJ2-7; TRBD1 matches 10 bases. The CDR3 is made up of 14 amino acids. Per the germline V gene, CDR1 is MDHEN and CDR2 is SYDVKM. Trimming removed 6 bases from V and 2 bases from J; junction bases left unmatched: 4.

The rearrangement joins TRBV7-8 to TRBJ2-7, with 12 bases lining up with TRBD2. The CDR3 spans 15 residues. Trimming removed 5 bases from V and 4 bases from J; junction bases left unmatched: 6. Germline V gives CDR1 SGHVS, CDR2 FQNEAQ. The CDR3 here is CASSPGTSGYYEQYF. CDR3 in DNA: TGTGCCAGCAGCCCCGGGACTAGCGGGTATTACGAGCAGTACTTC.